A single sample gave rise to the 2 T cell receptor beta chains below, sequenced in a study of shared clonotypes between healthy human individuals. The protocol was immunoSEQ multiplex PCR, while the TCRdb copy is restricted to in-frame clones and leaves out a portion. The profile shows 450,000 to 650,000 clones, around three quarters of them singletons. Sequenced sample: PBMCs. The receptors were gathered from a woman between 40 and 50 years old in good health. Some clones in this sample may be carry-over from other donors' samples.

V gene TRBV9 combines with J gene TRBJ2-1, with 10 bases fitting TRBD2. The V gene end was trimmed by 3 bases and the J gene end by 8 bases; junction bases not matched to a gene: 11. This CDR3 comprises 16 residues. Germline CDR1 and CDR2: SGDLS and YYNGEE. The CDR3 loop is CASSGGAGGPWDEQFF. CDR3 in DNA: TGTGCCAGCAGCGGAGGAGCGGGAGGGCCTTGGGATGAGCAGTTCTTC.

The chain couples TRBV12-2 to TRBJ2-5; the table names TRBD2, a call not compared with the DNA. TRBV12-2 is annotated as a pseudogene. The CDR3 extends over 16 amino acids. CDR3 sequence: CASRSWTSGLQETQHF. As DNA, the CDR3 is TGTGCAAGTCGCTCCTGGACTAGCGGTCTCCAAGAGACCCAGCACTTC.